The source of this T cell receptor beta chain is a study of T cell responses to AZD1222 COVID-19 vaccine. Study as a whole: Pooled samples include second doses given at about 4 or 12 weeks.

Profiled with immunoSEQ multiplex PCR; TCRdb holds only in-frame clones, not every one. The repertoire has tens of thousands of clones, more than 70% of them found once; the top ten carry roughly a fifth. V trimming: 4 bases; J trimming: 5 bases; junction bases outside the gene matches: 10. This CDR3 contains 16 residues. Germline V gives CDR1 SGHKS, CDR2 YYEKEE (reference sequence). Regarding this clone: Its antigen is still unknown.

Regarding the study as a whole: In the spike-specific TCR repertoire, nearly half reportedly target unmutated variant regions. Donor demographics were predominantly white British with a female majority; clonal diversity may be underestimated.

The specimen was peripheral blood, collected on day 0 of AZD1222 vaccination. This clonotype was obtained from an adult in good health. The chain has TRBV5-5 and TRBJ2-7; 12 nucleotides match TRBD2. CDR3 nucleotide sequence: TGTGCCAGCAGCGCAGGGCGGACTAGCGGGATCAACGAGCAGTACTTC. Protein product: CASSAGRTSGINEQYF.